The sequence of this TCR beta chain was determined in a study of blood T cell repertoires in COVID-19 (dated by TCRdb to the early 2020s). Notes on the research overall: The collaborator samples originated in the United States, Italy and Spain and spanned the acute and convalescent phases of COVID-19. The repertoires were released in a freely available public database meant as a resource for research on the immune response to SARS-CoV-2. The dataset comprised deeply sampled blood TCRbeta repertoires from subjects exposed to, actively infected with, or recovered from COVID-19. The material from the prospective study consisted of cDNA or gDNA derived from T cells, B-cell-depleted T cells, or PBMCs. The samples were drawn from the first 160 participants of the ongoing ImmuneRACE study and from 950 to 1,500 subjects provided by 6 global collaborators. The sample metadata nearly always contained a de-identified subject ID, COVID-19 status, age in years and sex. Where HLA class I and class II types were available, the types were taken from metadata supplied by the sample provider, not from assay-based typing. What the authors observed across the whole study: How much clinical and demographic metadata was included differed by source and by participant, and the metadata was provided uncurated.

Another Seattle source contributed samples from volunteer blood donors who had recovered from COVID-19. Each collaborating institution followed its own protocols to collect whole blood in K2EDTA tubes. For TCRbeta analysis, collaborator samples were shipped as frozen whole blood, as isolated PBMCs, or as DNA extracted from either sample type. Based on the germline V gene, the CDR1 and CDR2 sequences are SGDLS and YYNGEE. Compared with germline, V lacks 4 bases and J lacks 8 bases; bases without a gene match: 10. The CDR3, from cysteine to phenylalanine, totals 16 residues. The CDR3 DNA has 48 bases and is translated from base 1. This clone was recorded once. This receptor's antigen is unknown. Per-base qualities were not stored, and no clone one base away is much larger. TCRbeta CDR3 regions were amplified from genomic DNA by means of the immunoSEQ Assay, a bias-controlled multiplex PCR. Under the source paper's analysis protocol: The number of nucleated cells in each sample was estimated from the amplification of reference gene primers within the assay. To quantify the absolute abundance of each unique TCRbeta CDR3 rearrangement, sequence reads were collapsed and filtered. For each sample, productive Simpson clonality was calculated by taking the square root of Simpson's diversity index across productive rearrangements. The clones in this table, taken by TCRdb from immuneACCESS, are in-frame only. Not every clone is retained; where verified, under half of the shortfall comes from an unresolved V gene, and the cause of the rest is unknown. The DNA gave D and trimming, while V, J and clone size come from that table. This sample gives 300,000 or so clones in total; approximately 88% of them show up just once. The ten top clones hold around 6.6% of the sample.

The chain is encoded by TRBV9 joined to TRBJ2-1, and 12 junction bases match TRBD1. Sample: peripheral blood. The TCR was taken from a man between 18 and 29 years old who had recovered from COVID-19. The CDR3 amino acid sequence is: CASSPRSGTGGHEQFF. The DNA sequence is TGTGCCAGCAGCCCCCGTAGCGGGACAGGGGGCCATGAGCAGTTCTTC. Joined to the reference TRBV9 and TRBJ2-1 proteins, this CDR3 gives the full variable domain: DSGVTQTPKHLITATGQRVTLRCSPRSGDLSVYWYQQSLDQGLQFLIQYYNGEERAKGNILERFSAQQFPDLHSELNLSSLELGDSALYFCASSPRSGTGGHEQFFGPGTRLTVL.